The 27 T cell receptor beta chains below come from one sample, sequenced in a study of response to subunit inactivated influenza vaccine. One entry per CDR3 protein, called by TCRdb with MiXCR from the RT-PCR reads. The sample carries about 500,000 distinct CDR3 sequences, 6.5% to 8% recorded once. This material consisted of PBMCs from blood, taken less than 30 months after vaccination. The receptors shown here come from a man between 50 and 70 years old who received an inactivated influenza vaccine.

The V and J genes are TRBV10-2 and TRBJ1-1; D is ambiguous. This CDR3 spans 13 amino acids. Germline CDR1 reads WSHSY; CDR2 reads SAAADI. Trimming pared 1 base from V and 4 bases from J, leaving 7 bases between. The CDR3 DNA reads TGCGCCAGCAGTGAGTTCATAGGCACTGAAGCTTTCTTT. This codes for CASSEFIGTEAFF.

This clonotype was counted many times. The V gene is TRBV6-5, the J gene TRBJ2-6; 10 nucleotides agree with TRBD2. The CDR3 runs 18 residues. The trim removed 7 bases at V and 2 bases at J, leaving 11 bases unmatched. In germline, CDR1 is MNHEY, CDR2 SVGAGI. DNA of the CDR3: TGTGCCAGCACTTGGGGACTAGCGTTTAGGGCTGGGGCCAACGTCCTGACTTTC. It yields the protein CASTWGLAFRAGANVLTF.

This clonotype was observed many times. This chain joins TRBV10-3 and TRBJ2-1; D ambiguous. CDR1 and CDR2 from the germline V gene are ENHRY and SYGVKD. The V end was cut by 2 bases, the J end by 8 bases, with 4 bases between. This CDR3 region has 11 residues. This CDR3 reads CAISEGDEQFF. The CDR3 DNA reads as TGTGCCATCAGTGAGGGAGATGAGCAGTTCTTC.

Only a few counts were recorded for this clonotype. This sequence joins TRBV27 and TRBJ2-1; 11 nucleotides match TRBD2. Germline lookup yields CDR1 MNHEY and CDR2 SMNVEV (reference sequence). This CDR3 has 14 residues. J gave up 7 bases and V 6 bases, and 5 bases lay outside the gene matches. The CDR3 DNA reads as TGTGCCAGCAGGGGACTAGCGGATAAAAATGAGCAGTTCTTC. This gives the protein CASRGLADKNEQFF.

This sequence joins TRBV15 and TRBJ2-2; D uncertain. This CDR3 spans 14 amino acids. The germline gives CDR1 LNHNV, CDR2 YYDKDF (reference sequence). V dropped 5 bases and J dropped 7 bases, with 14 bases sitting between them. CDR3 protein: CATSSERWRGELFF. CDR3 coding DNA: TGTGCCACCAGCTCCGAGAGGTGGCGCGGGGAGCTGTTTTTT.

In this sample, this clonotype is large. J is TRBJ2-1 and V is TRBV11-3; D gene ambiguous. The germline V and J ends were trimmed by 6 bases and 5 bases, with 11 bases remaining between them. CDR1 is SGHNT, CDR2 YENEEA, per germline. The CDR3 has 13 amino acids. The CDR3 DNA sequence: TGTGCCAGCAGTAAGCCCCCGGACAATGAGCAGTTCTTC. Its translation is CASSKPPDNEQFF.

V and J are TRBV14 and TRBJ2-7, with 9 bases identical to TRBD2. The CDR3 spans 12 residues. The trim removed 4 bases at V and 9 bases at J, leaving 4 bases unmatched. The germline V gene encodes CDR1 SGHDN and CDR2 FVKESK. The CDR3 reads CASSPTSGRQYF. For the CDR3, the DNA is TGTGCCAGCAGCCCCACTAGCGGGCGGCAGTACTTC.

Ten or more counts support this clonotype. The chain employs TRBV5-6 and TRBJ2-3; tentatively, D is TRBD2 (5 bases). V shed 1 base and J shed 4 bases, with 13 bases lying between them. CDR1 is SGHDT, CDR2 YYEEEE, per germline. The CDR3 covers 15 residues. CDR3 residues: CASSLFILASDTQYF. As DNA, the CDR3 is TGTGCCAGCAGCTTGTTCATTTTAGCGTCAGATACGCAGTATTTT. The full variable domain, in which reference TRBV5-6 and TRBJ2-3 provide the parts outside the CDR3, is DAGVTQSPTHLIKTRGQQVTLRCSPKSGHDTVSWYQQALGQGPQFIFQYYEEEERQRGNFPDRFSGHQFPNYSSELNVNALLLGDSALYLCASSLFILASDTQYFGPGTRLTVL.

This clonotype was observed at least ten times. The chain links TRBV6-2 or TRBV6-3 to TRBJ1-5; D not certain. Trimming took off 0 bases at V and 1 base at J, with 7 bases between the two ends. The CDR3 extends over 15 amino acids. Germline V gene data show CDR1 as MNHEY and CDR2 as SVGEGT. The CDR3 is CASSYSFASNQPQHF. The CDR3 DNA follows: TGTGCCAGCAGTTACTCGTTTGCAAGCAATCAGCCCCAGCATTTT.

This clonotype has ten or more counts. V gene TRBV5-1 combines with J gene TRBJ1-1, with D possibly matching TRBD1 (5 bases). Germline CDR1 is SGHRS and CDR2 is YFSETQ. CDR3 length equals 14 residues. Trimming stripped 3 bases from V and 4 bases from J, with 13 bases between. Here the CDR3 reads CASSSRDGGTEAFF. The CDR3 DNA sequence: TGCGCCAGCAGCTCCCGGGATGGGGGCACTGAAGCTTTCTTT.

The chain joins TRBV3-1 to TRBJ2-5; 10 positions agree with TRBD2. V shed 1 base and J 3 bases; nucleotides not matched to a gene: 5. The CDR3 totals 16 residues. Germline loops: CDR1 LGHDT, CDR2 YNNKEL (reference sequence). In nucleotides, the CDR3 is TGTGCCAGCAGCCAAGTGGGACTAGCGTTGGAAGAGACCCAGTACTTC. Translated: CASSQVGLALEETQYF.

The chain recombines TRBV4-2 with TRBJ2-7; 11 bases match TRBD1. The CDR3 is 16 residues long. Germline CDR1 and CDR2: LGHNA and YNFKEQ. V shed 4 bases, J shed 6 bases, and the junction held 11 bases outside the gene matches. DNA for the CDR3: TGTGCCAGCAGCCGCGAACAGGGACAGGGGGTTTTCGAGCAGTACTTC. Protein sequence: CASSREQGQGVFEQYF.

There are a few counts of this clonotype. This chain connects TRBV24-1 to TRBJ2-1, with 9 bases lining up with TRBD2. V lost 6 bases to trimming and J lost 3 bases; unmatched junction nucleotides: 8. This CDR3 has 16 residues. The germline V gene encodes CDR1 KGHDR and CDR2 SFDVKD. This CDR3 reads CATSSAGGPFYNEQFF. The CDR3 bases are TGTGCCACCAGTTCGGCGGGAGGGCCTTTCTACAATGAGCAGTTCTTC.

This sequence joins TRBV7-2 and TRBJ1-5, with D perhaps matching TRBD1 (6 bases). The CDR3 contains 16 residues. In germline, CDR1 is SGHTA, CDR2 FQGNSA. V was shortened by 1 base and J by 7 bases, with 17 bases between the two germline ends. The CDR3 DNA reads as TGTGCCAGCAGCTTAGGGGGGGCGGGGCCAGGACAGCCCCAGCATTTT. Its translation: CASSLGGAGPGQPQHF. Full variable domain (missing parts from reference TRBV7-2 and TRBJ1-5): GAGVSQSPSNKVTEKGKDVELRCDPISGHTALYWYRQSLGQGLEFLIYFQGNSAPDKSGLPSDRFSAERTGGSVSTLTIQRTQQEDSAVYLCASSLGGAGPGQPQHFGDGTRLSIL.

This clonotype was observed many times. The chain links TRBV5-1 to TRBJ1-2; no firm D call. Germline V gene lookup returns CDR1 SGHRS and CDR2 YFSETQ. The CDR3 sequence is 11 residues long. V lost 4 bases and J 4 bases, leaving 5 bases between the germline ends. As DNA, the CDR3 is TGCGCCAGCAGCGCGAGCTATGGCTACACCTTC. Translated, it gives CASSASYGYTF.

This chain uses TRBV4-3 with TRBJ2-6; no clear D gene. CDR1 is LGHNA, CDR2 YSLEER, per germline. V was shortened by 0 bases and J by 0 bases, with 15 bases between the two germline ends. The CDR3 has 19 residues. CDR3 DNA: TGCGCCAGCAGCCAAGACCACAGATATTCCTCCTCTGGGGCCAACGTCCTGACTTTC. Amino acids: CASSQDHRYSSSGANVLTF.

The chain joins TRBV6-1 to TRBJ1-2; D is ambiguous. Germline CDR1 and CDR2: MNHNS and SASEGT. Trimming took off 7 bases at V and 8 bases at J, with 11 bases between the two ends. CDR3 length equals 11 residues. The CDR3 is CASTEGWGYTF. The CDR3 DNA follows: TGTGCCAGCACCGAGGGTTGGGGCTACACCTTC.

The J gene is TRBJ1-5, the V gene TRBV27; D may be TRBD1 (5 bases). CDR3 length: 15 residues. Germline CDR1 and CDR2: MNHEY and SMNVEV (reference sequence). Deletions cut 5 bases from V and 4 bases from J, with 15 bases between. The DNA for the CDR3 is TGTGCCAGCAGTGAACTGGGGGTGGGAAATCAGCCCCAGCATTTT. Protein product: CASSELGVGNQPQHF.

The sample holds a few counts of this clonotype. This chain connects TRBV5-1 to TRBJ2-7; the match to TRBD1 covers 9 bases. Germline values: CDR1 SGHRS, CDR2 YFSETQ. The junction had 8 bases not matched to a gene; V was cut back by 1 base and J by 0 bases. This CDR3 has 17 amino acids. CDR3 sequence: CASSLNRPGQGSYEQYF. In DNA form, the CDR3 reads TGCGCCAGCAGCTTGAATCGACCGGGACAGGGCTCCTACGAGCAGTACTTC. Full variable domain (missing parts from reference TRBV5-1 and TRBJ2-7): KAGVTQTPRYLIKTRGQQVTLSCSPISGHRSVSWYQQTPGQGLQFLFEYFSETQRNKGNFPGRFSGRQFSNSRSEMNVSTLELGDSALYLCASSLNRPGQGSYEQYFGPGTRLTVT.

V gene TRBV20-1 combines with J gene TRBJ1-2; 9 bases match TRBD1. The germline CDR1 and CDR2 sequences are DFQATT and SNEGSKA (reference sequence). Trimming cost V 0 bases and J 9 bases; bases outside gene matches: 8. CDR3 size: 14 residues. The CDR3 protein is CSARERQGEKRYTF. CDR3 nucleotide sequence: TGCAGTGCTAGAGAACGACAGGGGGAAAAACGCTACACCTTC.

The chain links TRBV14 to TRBJ2-3; D unclear. The CDR3 loop spans 15 amino acids. The germline V and J ends were trimmed by 0 bases and 0 bases, with 7 bases remaining between them. Germline V gives CDR1 SGHDN, CDR2 FVKESK. CDR3 amino acids: CASSQDTGSTDTQYF. The CDR3 nucleotides are TGTGCCAGCAGCCAAGACACCGGGAGCACAGATACGCAGTATTTT.

In its sample, this clonotype was seen many times. V is TRBV5-6 and J is TRBJ1-2, with TRBD1 as a possible D gene (5 bases). Deletions cut 3 bases from V and 8 bases from J, with 14 bases between. The CDR3 is made up of 13 amino acids. CDR1 SGHDT and CDR2 YYEEEE come from the germline V gene. For the CDR3, the DNA is TGTGCCAGCAGCTGGCAGGGATCAAGAGGCTACACCTTC. As protein: CASSWQGSRGYTF.

This clonotype was observed a few times. The chain employs TRBV18 and TRBJ1-4; 7 bases fit TRBD1. Looked up from germline, CDR1 is KGHSH and CDR2 is LQKENI. V was pared by 3 bases and J by 3 bases, with 4 bases of the junction left unmatched. The CDR3 has 15 residues. CDR3 sequence: CASSPNQGANEKLFF. In DNA form, the CDR3 reads TGTGCCAGCTCACCGAACCAGGGGGCTAATGAAAAACTGTTTTTT.

This clonotype was seen a handful of times. The CDR3 nucleotides read TGTGCCAGCAGTAAAACTAGCGGGAGTTCCTTCACAGATACGCAGTATTTT. Its protein is CASSKTSGSSFTDTQYF. The rearrangement joins TRBV7-2 to TRBJ2-3, with TRBD2 matching 11 bases. Looked up from germline, CDR1 is SGHTA and CDR2 is FQGNSA. There are 17 residues in the CDR3. Germline trimming cut 6 bases from V and 2 bases from J; bases unmatched to any gene: 10.

This clonotype was found many times. This chain joins TRBV6-2 or TRBV6-3 and TRBJ2-3; possibly TRBD2 for D (5 bases). The V gene lost 0 bases and the J gene lost 6 bases, with 7 bases spanning the gap. From germline, CDR1 is MNHEY and CDR2 SVGEGT. The CDR3 length is 13 residues. CDR3 DNA: TGTGCCAGCAGTTACTCGGGAGTGGATACGCAGTATTTT. This sequence encodes CASSYSGVDTQYF.

The chain joins TRBV5-1 to TRBJ2-1, with 13 bases matching TRBD2. The V and J ends lost 4 bases and 2 bases, in that order; junction bases with no gene match: 3. The CDR3 totals 16 residues. Germline V lookup: CDR1 SGHRS, CDR2 YFSETQ. CDR3 residues: CASSEGLAGPYNEQFF. CDR3 bases: TGCGCCAGCAGCGAGGGACTAGCGGGGCCCTACAATGAGCAGTTCTTC. Full variable domain (missing parts from reference TRBV5-1 and TRBJ2-1): KAGVTQTPRYLIKTRGQQVTLSCSPISGHRSVSWYQQTPGQGLQFLFEYFSETQRNKGNFPGRFSGRQFSNSRSEMNVSTLELGDSALYLCASSEGLAGPYNEQFFGPGTRLTVL.

This clonotype has ten or more counts. This chain connects TRBV12-3 or TRBV12-4 to TRBJ1-1; D not certain. The CDR3 spans 13 residues. Trimming took 7 bases from V and 0 from J, leaving 9 bases between them. CDR3 DNA: TGTGCCAGCATGTTGGTACTGAACACTGAAGCTTTCTTT. Translated: CASMLVLNTEAFF.